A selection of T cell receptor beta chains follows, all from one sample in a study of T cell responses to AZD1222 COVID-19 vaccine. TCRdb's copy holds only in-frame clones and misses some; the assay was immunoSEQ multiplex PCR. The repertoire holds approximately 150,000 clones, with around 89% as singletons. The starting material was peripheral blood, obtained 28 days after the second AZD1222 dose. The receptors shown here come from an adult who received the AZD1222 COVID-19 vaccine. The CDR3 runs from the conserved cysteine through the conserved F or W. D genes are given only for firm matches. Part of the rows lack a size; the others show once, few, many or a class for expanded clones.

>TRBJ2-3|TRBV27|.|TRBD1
CASRRGPRIHSQYF
TGTGCCAGCAGGAGGGGGCCCCGAATCCACTCGCAGTATTTT
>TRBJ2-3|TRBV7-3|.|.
CASSFLATDTQYF
TGTGCCAGCAGTTTCCTAGCCACAGATACGCAGTATTTT
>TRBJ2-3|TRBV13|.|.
CASSDSRTDTQYF
TGTGCCAGCAGCGACTCCAGGACAGATACGCAGTATTTT
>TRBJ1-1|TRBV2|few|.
CASSEILVSNTEAFF
TGTGCCAGCAGTGAAATCTTAGTCAGCAACACTGAAGCTTTCTTT
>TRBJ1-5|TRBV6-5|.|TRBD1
CASRRRTGGDQPQHF
TGTGCCAGCAGACGGAGGACAGGGGGCGATCAGCCCCAGCATTTT
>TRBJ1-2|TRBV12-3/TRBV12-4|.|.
CASSFTGNYGYTF
TGTGCCAGCAGTTTCACAGGGAACTATGGCTACACCTTC
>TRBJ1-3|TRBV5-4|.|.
CASSLGIASGNTIYF
TGTGCCAGCAGCCTAGGGATAGCCTCTGGAAACACCATATATTTT
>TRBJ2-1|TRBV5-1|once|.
CASSLAGSYNEQFF
TGCGCCAGCAGCTTGGCGGGGTCCTACAATGAGCAGTTCTTC
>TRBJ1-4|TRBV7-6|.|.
CASSLRADVNEKLFF
TGTGCCAGCAGCTTACGAGCAGACGTAAATGAAAAACTGTTTTTT
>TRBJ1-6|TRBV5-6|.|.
CASSTGQQNSPLHF
TGTGCCAGCAGCACCGGACAGCAAAATTCACCCCTCCACTTT
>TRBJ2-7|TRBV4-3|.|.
CASSRRTDSSYEQYF
TGCGCCAGCAGCCGCCGGACCGATAGCTCCTACGAGCAGTACTTC
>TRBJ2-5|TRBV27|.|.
CASSHRDAQETQYF
TGTGCCAGCAGTCACCGGGACGCACAAGAGACCCAGTACTTC
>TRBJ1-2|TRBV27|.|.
CASSRGWQGYGYTF
TGTGCCAGCAGCCGCGGCTGGCAGGGCTATGGCTACACCTTC
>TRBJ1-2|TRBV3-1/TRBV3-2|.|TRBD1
CASSQDHRGYGYTF
TGTGCCAGCAGCCAAGACCACAGGGGCTATGGCTACACCTTC
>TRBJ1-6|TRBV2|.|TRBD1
CASSVWGQGQTLHF
TGTGCCAGCAGTGTTTGGGGTCAGGGACAGACCCTCCACTTT
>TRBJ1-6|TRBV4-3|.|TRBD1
CASSQEGVDRVFSPLHF
TGCGCCAGCAGCCAAGAGGGCGTGGACAGGGTATTTTCACCCCTCCACTTT
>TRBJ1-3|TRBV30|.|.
CAWSGRDTIYF
TGTGCCTGGAGTGGTAGGGACACCATATATTTT
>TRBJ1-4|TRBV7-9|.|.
CASHRKTGTNEKLFF
TGTGCCAGCCACAGAAAAACAGGGACTAATGAAAAACTGTTTTTT
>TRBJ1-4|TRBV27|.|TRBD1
CARDPGQGDEKLFF
TGTGCCAGAGACCCGGGACAGGGAGATGAAAAACTGTTTTTT
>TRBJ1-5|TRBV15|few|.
CATSRDPSQAQHF
TGTGCCACCAGCAGAGATCCAAGCCAGGCCCAGCATTTT
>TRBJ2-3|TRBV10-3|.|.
CAIRPGLSTDTQYF
TGTGCCATCAGGCCCGGGCTAAGCACAGATACGCAGTATTTT
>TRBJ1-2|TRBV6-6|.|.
CASSYGPPKLGYGYTF
TGTGCCAGCAGTTACGGTCCCCCCAAGCTGGGCTATGGCTACACCTTC
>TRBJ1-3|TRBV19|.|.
CASSIMTSSGNTIYF
TGTGCCAGTAGTATAATGACAAGCTCTGGAAACACCATATATTTT
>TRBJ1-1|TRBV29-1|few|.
CSAGGQGNTEAFF
TGCAGCGCCGGGGGGCAGGGGAACACTGAAGCTTTCTTT
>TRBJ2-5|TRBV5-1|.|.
CASANSLLRGTQYF
TGCGCCAGTGCCAACAGCCTGTTGAGGGGGACCCAGTACTTC
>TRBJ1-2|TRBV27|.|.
CASSNRGLYGYTF
TGTGCCAGCAGTAACCGGGGCCTATATGGCTACACCTTC
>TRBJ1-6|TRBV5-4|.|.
CASSLGATLTQDSPLHF
TGTGCCAGCAGCTTGGGGGCTACCTTAACTCAAGATTCACCCCTCCACTTT
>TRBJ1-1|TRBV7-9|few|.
CASSFVKNTEAFF
TGTGCCAGCAGCTTCGTTAAGAACACTGAAGCTTTCTTT
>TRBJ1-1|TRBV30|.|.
CACPPRGRGSEAFF
TGTGCCTGCCCGCCGCGGGGAAGGGGTTCTGAAGCTTTCTTT
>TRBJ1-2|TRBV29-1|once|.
CSTYLGSLAVGYTF
TGCAGCACTTATCTCGGGTCATTGGCGGTTGGCTACACCTTC
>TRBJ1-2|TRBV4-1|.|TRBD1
CASSPRGTGKNYGYTF
TGCGCCAGCAGCCCCCGAGGGACAGGGAAGAACTATGGCTACACCTTC
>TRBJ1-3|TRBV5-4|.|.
CASSPGGNTIYF
TGTGCCAGCAGCCCGGGGGGAAACACCATATATTTT
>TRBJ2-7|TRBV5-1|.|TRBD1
CASSPRLGQGVYGEQYF
TGCGCCAGCAGCCCCCGACTAGGACAGGGGGTATACGGCGAGCAGTACTTC
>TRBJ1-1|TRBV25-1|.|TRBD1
CASSILGGREDAEAFF
TGTGCCAGCAGTATCCTAGGGGGCAGGGAGGACGCTGAAGCTTTCTTT
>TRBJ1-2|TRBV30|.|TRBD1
CAWMLRDRGGYGYTF
TGTGCCTGGATGCTAAGGGACAGGGGAGGCTATGGCTACACCTTC
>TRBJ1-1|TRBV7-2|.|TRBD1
CASSPQGTKNTEAFF
TGTGCCAGCAGCCCACAGGGGACCAAGAACACTGAAGCTTTCTTT
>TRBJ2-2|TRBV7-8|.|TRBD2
CASSFKRGANTGELFF
TGTGCCAGCAGCTTTAAGCGGGGGGCAAACACCGGGGAGCTGTTTTTT
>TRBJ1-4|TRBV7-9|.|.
CASSFGGDQLFF
TGTGCCAGCAGCTTCGGGGGGGATCAACTGTTTTTT
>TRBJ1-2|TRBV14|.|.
CASSQDWYGYTF
TGTGCCAGCAGCCAAGATTGGTACGGCTACACCTTC
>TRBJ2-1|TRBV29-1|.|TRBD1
CSVEPGGHFSYNEQFF
TGCAGCGTTGAACCAGGGGGACACTTCTCCTACAATGAGCAGTTCTTC
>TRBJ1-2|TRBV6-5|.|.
CASSYSTGGDYGYTF
TGTGCCAGCAGTTACTCAACGGGGGGTGACTATGGCTACACCTTC
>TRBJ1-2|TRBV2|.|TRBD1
CASTGQASNYGYTF
TGTGCCAGCACAGGACAGGCCTCCAACTATGGCTACACCTTC
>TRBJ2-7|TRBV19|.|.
CASRRGGAYEQYF
TGTGCCAGTAGGAGGGGCGGAGCCTACGAGCAGTACTTC
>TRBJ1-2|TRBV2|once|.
CASLDGGLDGYTF
TGTGCCAGCTTAGATGGGGGGCTAGATGGCTACACCTTC
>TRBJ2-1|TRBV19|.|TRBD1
CASSSTGTANSYNEQFF
TGTGCCAGTAGTAGTACAGGGACAGCAAATTCCTACAATGAGCAGTTCTTC
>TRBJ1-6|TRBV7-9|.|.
CASSLVESSSPLHF
TGTGCCAGCAGCTTAGTGGAGAGTTCGTCACCCCTCCACTTT
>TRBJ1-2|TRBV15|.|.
CATSRPDYGYTF
TGTGCCACCTCGAGACCTGACTATGGCTACACCTTC
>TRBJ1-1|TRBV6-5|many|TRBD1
CASSYATGVTEAFF
TGTGCCAGCAGTTACGCGACAGGGGTTACTGAAGCTTTCTTT
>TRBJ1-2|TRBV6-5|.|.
CASRSYEGYGYTF
TGTGCCAGCAGGTCCTACGAGGGATATGGCTACACCTTC
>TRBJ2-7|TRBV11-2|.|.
CASSPIRGRPEQYF
.
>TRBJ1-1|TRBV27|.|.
CASSLGGWTNTEAFF
TGTGCCAGCAGTTTAGGCGGGTGGACGAACACTGAAGCTTTCTTT
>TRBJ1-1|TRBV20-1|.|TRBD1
CSATQGEKAFF
TGCAGTGCTACCCAGGGGGAGAAAGCTTTCTTT
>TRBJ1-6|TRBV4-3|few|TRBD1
CASSATTGPGGSPLHF
TGCGCCAGCAGCGCAACGACAGGGCCTGGAGGCTCACCCCTCCACTTT
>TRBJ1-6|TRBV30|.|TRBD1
CAWSSTGNSPLHF
TGTGCCTGGAGTTCGACAGGGAATTCACCCCTCCACTTT
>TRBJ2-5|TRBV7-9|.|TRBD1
CASSPRDRVGTQYF
TGTGCCAGCAGCCCACGGGACAGGGTTGGGACCCAGTACTTC
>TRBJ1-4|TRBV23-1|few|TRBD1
CASSQLGTGVTNGKLFF
TGCGCCAGCAGTCAACTCGGGACAGGGGTCACGAATGGAAAACTGTTTTTT
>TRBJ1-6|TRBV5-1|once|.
CASSLAVGQNNSPLHF
TGCGCCAGCAGCTTGGCGGTGGGGCAGAATAATTCACCCCTCCACTTT
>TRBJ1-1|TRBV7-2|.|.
CASSLRQHTEAFF
TGTGCCAGCAGCTTAAGGCAGCACACTGAAGCTTTCTTT
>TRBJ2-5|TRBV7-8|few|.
CASSLGLRETQYF
TGTGCCAGCAGCTTAGGCCTACGGGAGACCCAGTACTTC
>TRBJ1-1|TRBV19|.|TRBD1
CASSIVRRQGKNTEAFF
TGTGCCAGTAGTATAGTCCGTCGACAGGGGAAGAACACTGAAGCTTTCTTT